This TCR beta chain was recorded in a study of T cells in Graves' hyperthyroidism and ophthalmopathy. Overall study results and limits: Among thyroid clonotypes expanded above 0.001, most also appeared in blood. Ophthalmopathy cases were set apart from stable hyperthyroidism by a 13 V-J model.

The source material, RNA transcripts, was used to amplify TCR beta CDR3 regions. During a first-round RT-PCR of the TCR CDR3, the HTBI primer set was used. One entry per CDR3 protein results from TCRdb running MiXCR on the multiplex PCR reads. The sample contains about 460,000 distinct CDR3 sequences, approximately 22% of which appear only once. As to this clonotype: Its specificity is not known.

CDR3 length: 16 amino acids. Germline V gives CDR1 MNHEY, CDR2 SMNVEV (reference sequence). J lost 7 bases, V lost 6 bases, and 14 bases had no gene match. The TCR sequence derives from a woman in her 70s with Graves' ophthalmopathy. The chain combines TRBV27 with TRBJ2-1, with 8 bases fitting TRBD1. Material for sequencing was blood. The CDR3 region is CASRKRSGTGRNEQFF. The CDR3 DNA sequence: TGTGCCAGCAGAAAACGCTCCGGGACAGGAAGGAATGAGCAGTTCTTC.